This T cell receptor (beta chain) was identified in a study of T cells in Graves' hyperthyroidism and ophthalmopathy. Source material for PBMCs was more than 7.5 ml fresh peripheral blood. General study results and limits: From stable hyperthyroidism, ophthalmopathy was set apart by a 13 V-J model. Model predictions of ophthalmopathy came a median around 6.5 months before onset.

This clonotype was seen at least ten times. Its antigen remains unknown. Amplification of TCR beta CDR3 regions used RNA as the template. The TCR CDR3 first-round RT-PCR relied on the HTBI primer set. TCRdb analysed the multiplex PCR reads with MiXCR anew, one entry per CDR3 protein. Of nearly 600,000 distinct CDR3 sequences in the sample, about 15% were seen once. Germline lookup yields CDR1 SGHVS and CDR2 FQNEAQ. Trimming took 6 bases from V and 3 from J, leaving 15 bases between them. This CDR3 has 14 residues. The TCR comes from a woman in her thirties with Graves' hyperthyroidism that later progressed to Graves' ophthalmopathy. The sample consisted of blood. V is TRBV7-8 and J is TRBJ2-7, with D uncertain. CDR3 loop: CASSYRTDGYEQYF. For the CDR3, the DNA is TGTGCCAGCAGTTATAGGACGGACGGCTACGAGCAGTACTTC.